Listed below are T cell receptor beta chains from one sample, sequenced in a study of a mutant IDH1 vaccine in newly diagnosed glioma. No antigens are known for them. TCRdb keeps only in-frame clones here, not all; method: immunoSEQ multiplex PCR. The sample consists of some 60,000 clones, roughly 87% of them appearing once. The source material was PBMCs, sampled from a glioma patient whose treatment included an IDH1 peptide vaccine. The receptors originated from a man aged 30-40 years with glioma. CDR3s include the opening cysteine and the closing phenylalanine or tryptophan.

TRBJ1-3 TRBV7-6 16 CASSLVGQGSANTIYF
TRBJ2-3 TRBV19 15 CASSIGGRPTDTQYF
TRBJ1-1 TRBV7-2 12 CASSLRIREAFF
NA TRBV25-1 18 CASSEYNGTPPLTYEQYF
TRBJ1-1 TRBV5-1 15 CASSLAGGGSTEAFF
TRBJ2-2 TRBV6-6 12 CASTPNTGELFF
TRBJ2-7 TRBV5-1 16 CASSLGTGTVSYEQYF
TRBJ1-1 TRBV6-4 14 CASSDVAGGTEAFF
TRBJ1-1 TRBV28 17 CASRPGRLGLMNTEAFF
TRBJ1-1 TRBV29-1 13 CSVGSRLNTEAFF
TRBJ1-3 TRBV10-2 14 CASSESYSGNTIYF
TRBJ1-6 TRBV2 18 CASTGTGPTGRRNSPLHF
TRBJ1-2 TRBV28 14 CASRYQGTRHGYTF
TRBJ1-4 TRBV29-1 14 CSVDETGENEKLFF
TRBJ2-5 TRBV7-9 14 CASSLGVGGETQYF
TRBJ1-2 TRBV6-5 15 CASSPPGAGFYGYTF
TRBJ1-1 TRBV18 13 CASSPPGQGWVFF